These 15 T cell receptor beta chains were all obtained from the same sample, sequenced in a study of shared clonotypes between healthy human individuals. Data came from immunoSEQ multiplex PCR; TCRdb stores just in-frame clones and leaves some out. Of about 480,000 clones in the sample, around 79% are singletons; the top ten hold around 13%. Sequenced material: PBMCs. These receptors all come from a woman aged 40 to 55 in good health. Some clones in this sample may be carry-over from other donors' samples.

About this clone itself: The germline gene is not matched at one end of the junction; a read error may be the cause. The J gene is TRBJ2-5, the V gene TRBV7-9; no clear D. This CDR3 region has 11 residues. Germline CDR1 SEHNR, CDR2 FQNEAQ (reference sequence). The CDR3 DNA is TGTGCCGGCAGCTTTCAAGAGACCCAGTACTTC. Its protein is CAGSFQETQYF. Together with reference TRBV7-9 and TRBJ2-5, the CDR3 gives the full variable domain: DTGVSQNPRHKITKRGQNVTFRCDPISEHNRLYWYRQTLGQGPEFLTYFQNEAQLEKSRLLSDRFSAERPKGSFSTLEIQRTEQGDSAMYLCAGSFQETQYFGPGTRLLVL.

Comment on this clone: Other DNA sequences within the sample encode an identical CDR3. This chain joins TRBV7-2 and TRBJ2-7; tentative D call: TRBD2 (6 bases). Germline V CDR1 and CDR2: SGHTA, FQGNSA. The CDR3 consists of 14 residues. V was pared by 1 base and J by 2 bases, with 9 bases between. The CDR3 is CASSLEGGAYEQYF. CDR3 coding DNA: TGTGCCAGCAGCTTAGAAGGAGGGGCCTACGAGCAGTACTTC. Drawing the rest from reference TRBV7-2 and TRBJ2-7, the complete variable domain is GAGVSQSPSNKVTEKGKDVELRCDPISGHTALYWYRQSLGQGLEFLIYFQGNSAPDKSGLPSDRFSAERTGGSVSTLTIQRTQQEDSAVYLCASSLEGGAYEQYFGPGTRLTVT.

Comments on this clone: At the DNA level, this CDR3 is encoded by other sequences in the same sample as well. CDR3 coding DNA: TGTGCCAGCAGTTTTTCATACAATGAGCAGTTCTTC. It yields the protein CASSFSYNEQFF. This chain links TRBV28 with TRBJ2-1; D remains unclear. Trimming removed 3 bases at V and 4 bases at J, with 4 bases between. Germline CDR1 MDHEN, CDR2 SYDVKM. The CDR3 runs to 12 residues.

The chain is built from TRBV19 and TRBJ1-1, with TRBD1 matching 7 bases. Trimming cost V 4 bases and J 4 bases; bases outside gene matches: 9. Germline CDR1 is LNHDA and CDR2 is SQIVND (reference sequence). The CDR3 consists of 15 residues. The CDR3 bases are TGTGCCAGTAGTAAAACAGGGGCCGGGAGCACTGAAGCTTTCTTT. The encoded protein is CASSKTGAGSTEAFF.

This clone was observed a handful of times. This sequence joins TRBV11-3 and TRBJ2-1, with D maybe TRBD2 (5 bases). CDR1 and CDR2 (germline): SGHNT, YENEEA. Trimming took off 1 base at V and 8 bases at J, with 12 bases between the two ends. This CDR3 contains 14 residues. CDR3 bases: TGTGCCAGCAGCTTAGGGACTTCTAGGGATGAGCAGTTCTTC. Translation: CASSLGTSRDEQFF.

J is TRBJ2-7 and V is TRBV29-1; D is ambiguous. V was shortened by 7 bases and J by 3 bases, with 16 bases between the two germline ends. In germline, CDR1 is SQVTM, CDR2 ANQGSEA. CDR3 size: 13 residues. The DNA for the CDR3 is TGCAGCGGGGGATCGCCAAACCTCTACGAGCAGTACTTC. This gives the protein CSGGSPNLYEQYF.

CDR3 sequence (DNA): TGTGCCAGCAGCTTAGCTTTTACTAGCGGGAGTCCCGATACGCAGTATTTT. Protein sequence: CASSLAFTSGSPDTQYF. The chain joins TRBV7-7 to TRBJ2-3; 11 bases line up with TRBD2. Germline-derived CDR1 and CDR2 are SSHAT and FNYEAQ (reference sequence). The CDR3 loop spans 17 amino acids. The trim removed 0 bases at V and 6 bases at J, leaving 8 bases unmatched.

The chain has TRBV10-3 and TRBJ2-4; 8 nucleotides agree with TRBD1. In germline, CDR1 is ENHRY, CDR2 SYGVKD. Losses at the gene ends were 4 bases for V and 2 bases for J; bases not matched to a gene: 16. The CDR3 runs 19 residues. The CDR3 sequence is CAISAALLSGGATKNIQYF. DNA of the CDR3: TGTGCCATCAGTGCGGCTTTGCTTTCAGGGGGCGCGACCAAAAACATTCAGTACTTC.

The chain links TRBV2 to TRBJ2-5, with 11 nucleotides matching TRBD2. Germline values: CDR1 SNHLY, CDR2 FYNNEI. The CDR3 covers 15 residues. V gave up 2 bases and J gave up 11 bases; unmatched junction bases: 10. CDR3 DNA: TGTGCCAGCAGTGAAAAATCTAGCGGGAGGAGGGAGCAGTACTTC. It specifies CASSEKSSGRREQYF.

The V and J genes are TRBV29-1 and TRBJ2-1; 9 positions match TRBD2. CDR1 and CDR2 from the germline V gene are SQVTM and ANQGSEA. The CDR3 runs to 16 residues. The trim removed 3 bases at V and 0 bases at J, leaving 6 bases unmatched. The CDR3 nucleotides read TGCAGCGTTGAGTCTAGCGGGATGAGCTCCTACAATGAGCAGTTCTTC. Translation: CSVESSGMSSYNEQFF.

The chain uses TRBV10-2 and TRBJ2-7, with TRBD2 matching 12 bases. CDR1 is WSHSY, CDR2 SAAADI, per germline. This CDR3 is 16 amino acids long. V shed 4 bases, J shed 3 bases, and the junction held 7 bases outside the gene matches. The CDR3 sequence is CASSVLQLAGGYEQYF. The CDR3 DNA reads as TGCGCCAGCAGTGTGCTTCAACTAGCGGGAGGCTACGAGCAGTACTTC.

This chain joins TRBV5-4 and TRBJ2-5; D might be TRBD2 (6 bases). The CDR3 consists of 13 residues. V was cut by 2 bases and J by 13 bases, with 18 bases left in between. Germline-derived CDR1 and CDR2 are SGHNT and YYREEE (reference sequence). The CDR3 DNA reads TGTGCCAGCAGCTTATCGGGCGGAGGGAAGCGGTACTTC. This encodes CASSLSGGGKRYF.

This sequence joins TRBV7-3 and TRBJ2-3; D is undetermined. Germline CDR1 and CDR2: SGHTA and FQGTGA. The CDR3 runs 16 residues. Trimming took 4 bases from V and 0 from J, leaving 14 bases between them. CDR3 in amino acids: CASSWTRRTSTDTQYF. The DNA for the CDR3 is TGTGCCAGCAGCTGGACCCGCCGGACCAGCACAGATACGCAGTATTTT.

Comments on this clone: Other DNA sequences from this sample encode an identical CDR3 as well. The chain has TRBV7-2 and TRBJ2-1; tentatively, D is TRBD1 or TRBD2 (5 bases each). The germline V gene has CDR1 SGHTA and CDR2 FQGNSA. Trimming removed 1 base from V and 3 bases from J, with 10 bases in between. The CDR3 has 15 amino acids. CDR3 region: CASSLEGRGYNEQFF. As DNA, the CDR3 is TGTGCCAGCAGCTTAGAGGGACGAGGCTACAATGAGCAGTTCTTC.

The count of this clone is one. V gene TRBV9 combines with J gene TRBJ2-3; no firm D call. The CDR3 runs 13 residues. Trimming cost V 0 bases and J 3 bases, with 5 bases left between them. CDR1 and CDR2 from the germline V gene are SGDLS and YYNGEE. CDR3 sequence: CASSVDITDTQYF. As DNA, the CDR3 is TGTGCCAGCAGCGTAGACATTACAGATACGCAGTATTTT.